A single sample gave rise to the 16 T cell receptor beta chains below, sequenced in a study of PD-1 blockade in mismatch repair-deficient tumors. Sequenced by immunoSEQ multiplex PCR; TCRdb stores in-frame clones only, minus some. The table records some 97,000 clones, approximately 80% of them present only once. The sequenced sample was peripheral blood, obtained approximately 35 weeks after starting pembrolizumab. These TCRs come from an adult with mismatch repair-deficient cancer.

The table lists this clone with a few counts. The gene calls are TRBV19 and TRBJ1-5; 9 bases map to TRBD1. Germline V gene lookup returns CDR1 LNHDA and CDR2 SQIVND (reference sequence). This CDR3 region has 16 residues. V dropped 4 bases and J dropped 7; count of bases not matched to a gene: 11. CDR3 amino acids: CASSTPRQGVWQPQHF. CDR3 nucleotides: TGTGCCAGTAGTACACCTAGACAGGGGGTATGGCAGCCCCAGCATTTT.

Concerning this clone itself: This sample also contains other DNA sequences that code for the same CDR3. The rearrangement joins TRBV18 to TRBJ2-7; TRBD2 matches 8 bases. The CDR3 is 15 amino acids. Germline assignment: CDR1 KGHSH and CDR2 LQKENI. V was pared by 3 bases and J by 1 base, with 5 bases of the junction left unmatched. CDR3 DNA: TGTGCCAGCTCACCGACTAGCGACAGGTCCTACGAGCAGTACTTC. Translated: CASSPTSDRSYEQYF.

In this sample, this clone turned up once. CDR3 DNA: TGTGCCAGCAGTGAATCGTGGTCCGGGGAGCTGTTTTTT. Residues: CASSESWSGELFF. The chain uses TRBV25-1 and TRBJ2-2; D is ambiguous. Germline lookup yields CDR1 MGHDK and CDR2 SYGVNS. Trimming cost V 1 base and J 6 bases, with 6 bases left between them. This CDR3 contains 13 residues.

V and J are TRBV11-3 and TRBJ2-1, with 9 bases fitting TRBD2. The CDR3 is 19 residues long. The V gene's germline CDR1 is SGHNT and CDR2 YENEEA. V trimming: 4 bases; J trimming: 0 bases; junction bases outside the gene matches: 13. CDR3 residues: CASSSRSRLAVSSYNEQFF. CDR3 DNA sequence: TGTGCCAGCAGCTCAAGGTCGAGACTAGCGGTTAGCTCCTACAATGAGCAGTTCTTC.

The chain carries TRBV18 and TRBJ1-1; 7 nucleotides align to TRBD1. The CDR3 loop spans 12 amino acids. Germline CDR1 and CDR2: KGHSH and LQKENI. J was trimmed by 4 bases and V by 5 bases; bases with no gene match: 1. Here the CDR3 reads CASSYRGTEAFF. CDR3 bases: TGTGCCAGCTCATACAGGGGCACTGAAGCTTTCTTT.

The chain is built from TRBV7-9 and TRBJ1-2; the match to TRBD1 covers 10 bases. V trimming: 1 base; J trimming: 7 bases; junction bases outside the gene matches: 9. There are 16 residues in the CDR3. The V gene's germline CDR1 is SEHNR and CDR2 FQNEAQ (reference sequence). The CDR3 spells CASSLEAGTGDVGYTF. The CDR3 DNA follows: TGTGCCAGCAGCTTAGAGGCGGGGACAGGGGACGTTGGCTACACCTTC.

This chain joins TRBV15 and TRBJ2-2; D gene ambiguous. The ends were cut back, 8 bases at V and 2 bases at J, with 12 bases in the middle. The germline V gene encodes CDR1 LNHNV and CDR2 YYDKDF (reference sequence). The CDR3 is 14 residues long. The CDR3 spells CATGDALNTGELFF. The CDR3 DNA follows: TGTGCCACCGGGGATGCTTTAAACACCGGGGAGCTGTTTTTT.

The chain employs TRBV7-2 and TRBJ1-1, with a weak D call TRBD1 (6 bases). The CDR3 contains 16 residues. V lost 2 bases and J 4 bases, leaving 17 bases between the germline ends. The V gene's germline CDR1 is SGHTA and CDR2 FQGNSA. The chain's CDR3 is CASSLFLGQMSTEAFF. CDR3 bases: TGTGCCAGCAGCTTATTCTTGGGACAAATGTCCACTGAAGCTTTCTTT.

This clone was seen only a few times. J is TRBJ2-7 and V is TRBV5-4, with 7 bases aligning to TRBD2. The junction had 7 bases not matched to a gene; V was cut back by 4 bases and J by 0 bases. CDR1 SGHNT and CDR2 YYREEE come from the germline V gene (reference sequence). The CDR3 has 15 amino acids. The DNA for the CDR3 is TGTGCCAGCAGCCCTGGCGGCGGGAGCTCCTACGAGCAGTACTTC. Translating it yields CASSPGGGSSYEQYF.

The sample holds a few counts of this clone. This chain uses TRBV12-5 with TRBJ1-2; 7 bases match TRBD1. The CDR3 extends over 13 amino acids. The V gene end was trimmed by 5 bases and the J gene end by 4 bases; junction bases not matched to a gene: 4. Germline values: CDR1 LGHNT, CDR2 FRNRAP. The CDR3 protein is CASGIGQAYGYTF. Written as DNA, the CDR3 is TGTGCTAGTGGTATTGGACAGGCCTATGGCTACACCTTC. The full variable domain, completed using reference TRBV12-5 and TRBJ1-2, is DARVTQTPRHKVTEMGQEVTMRCQPILGHNTVFWYRQTMMQGLELLAYFRNRAPLDDSGMPKDRFSAEMPDATLATLKIQPSEPRDSAVYFCASGIGQAYGYTFGSGTRLTVV.

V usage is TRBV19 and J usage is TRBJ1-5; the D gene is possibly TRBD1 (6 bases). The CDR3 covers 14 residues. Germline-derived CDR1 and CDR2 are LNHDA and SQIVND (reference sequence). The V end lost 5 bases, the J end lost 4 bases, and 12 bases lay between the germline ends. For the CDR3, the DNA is TGTGCCAGTAGTTCCCAAGGACAGAATCAGCCCCAGCATTTT. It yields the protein CASSSQGQNQPQHF.

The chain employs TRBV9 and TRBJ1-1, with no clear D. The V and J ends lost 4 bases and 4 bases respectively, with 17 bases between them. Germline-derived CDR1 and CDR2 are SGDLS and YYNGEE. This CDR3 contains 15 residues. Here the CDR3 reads CASSHGGILGTEAFF. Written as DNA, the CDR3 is TGTGCCAGCAGCCACGGCGGTATTTTGGGCACTGAAGCTTTCTTT.

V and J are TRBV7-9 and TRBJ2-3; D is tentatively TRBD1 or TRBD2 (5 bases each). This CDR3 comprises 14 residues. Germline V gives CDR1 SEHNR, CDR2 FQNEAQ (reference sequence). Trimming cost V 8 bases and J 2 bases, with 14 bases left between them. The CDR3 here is CASFATGATDTQYF. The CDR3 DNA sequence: TGTGCCAGCTTCGCGACCGGGGCCACAGATACGCAGTATTTT.

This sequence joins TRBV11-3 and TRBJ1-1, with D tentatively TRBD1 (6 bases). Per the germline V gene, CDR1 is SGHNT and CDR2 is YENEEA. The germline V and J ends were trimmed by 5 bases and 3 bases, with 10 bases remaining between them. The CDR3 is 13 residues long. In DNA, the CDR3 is TGTGCCAGCAGCCCACAGGGAGACACTGAAGCTTTCTTT. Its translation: CASSPQGDTEAFF.

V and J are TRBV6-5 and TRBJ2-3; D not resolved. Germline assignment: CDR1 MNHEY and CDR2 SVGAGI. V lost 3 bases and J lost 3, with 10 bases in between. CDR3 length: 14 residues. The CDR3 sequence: CASSYSASTDTQYF. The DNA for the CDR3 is TGTGCCAGCAGTTATTCGGCCTCAACAGATACGCAGTATTTT.

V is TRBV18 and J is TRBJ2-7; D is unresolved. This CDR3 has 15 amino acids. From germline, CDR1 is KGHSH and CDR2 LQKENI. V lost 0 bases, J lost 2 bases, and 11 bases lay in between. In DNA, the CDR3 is TGTGCCAGCTCACCACCCGGCAGCGTCCCCTACGAGCAGTACTTC. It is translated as CASSPPGSVPYEQYF.